This entry is about one TCR beta chain. The CDR3 covers 17 residues. The V gene's germline CDR1 is MNHEY and CDR2 SMNVEV (reference sequence). The V and J ends lost 5 bases and 0 bases respectively, with 16 bases between them. These data are taken from a study of blood T cell repertoires in COVID-19. Overall study context: Italy, Spain and the United States were the sources of the convalescent and acute COVID-19 samples. In each case, the material was cDNA or gDNA derived from T cells, B-cell-depleted T cells, or PBMCs.

Original data processing: Estimated nucleated cell counts came from reference gene primer amplification. Sequenced by immunoSEQ multiplex PCR; TCRdb stores in-frame clones only, minus some. V and J calls and clone size come straight from that table; D and trimming were deduced from the DNA. This table has over 150,000 clones, roughly 78% appearing once. This clonotype was sampled from a man of 80 years or more with acute or convalescent COVID-19. J is TRBJ1-4 and V is TRBV27; TRBD1 might be the D (5 bases). The sequenced sample consisted of peripheral blood. This CDR3 is CASSPPTVTATNEKLFF. CDR3 nucleotide sequence: TGTGCCAGCAGTCCTCCGACAGTCACGGCAACTAATGAAAAACTGTTTTTT.